Below, one TCR beta chain is given with its context. The source of the sample is a study of blood T cell repertoires in COVID-19. Study summary: Material from acute and convalescent COVID-19 was sourced from the United States, Italy and Spain.

Using immunoSEQ multiplex PCR, the repertoire was profiled, and TCRdb retains in-frame clones only, with some absent. The sample lists a few hundred thousand clones, 85% to 90% occurring once. The CDR3 totals 20 residues. From germline, CDR1 is LNHNV and CDR2 YYDKDF (reference sequence). The V and J ends lost 3 bases and 2 bases respectively, with 27 bases between them. The sequencing sample was made of peripheral blood. The receptor comes from a woman aged 45-60 years with acute or convalescent COVID-19. The gene calls are TRBV15 and TRBJ2-3; no firm D call. The CDR3 DNA follows: TGTGCCACCAGCAGCTGGGCCCAAGTCCGTCAAGAGACCTACACAGATACGCAGTATTTT. Its translation is CATSSWAQVRQETYTDTQYF.